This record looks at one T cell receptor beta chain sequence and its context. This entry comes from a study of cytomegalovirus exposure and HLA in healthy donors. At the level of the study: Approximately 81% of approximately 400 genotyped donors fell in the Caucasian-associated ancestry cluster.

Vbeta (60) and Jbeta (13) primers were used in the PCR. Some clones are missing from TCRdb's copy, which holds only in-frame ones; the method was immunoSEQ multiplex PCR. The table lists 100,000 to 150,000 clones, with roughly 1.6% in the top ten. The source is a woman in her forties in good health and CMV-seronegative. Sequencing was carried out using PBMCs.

CDR3 amino acids: CASRRGQGTDTQYF. As DNA, the CDR3 is TGCGCCAGCAGGAGGGGACAGGGCACAGATACGCAGTATTTT. J is TRBJ2-3 and V is TRBV5-1; 8 bases are shared with TRBD1. The CDR3 spans 14 residues. CDR1 and CDR2 from the germline V gene are SGHRS and YFSETQ. With V trimmed by 5 bases and J by 1 base, 3 bases remained unmatched. Complete variable domain (other parts from reference TRBV5-1 and TRBJ2-3): KAGVTQTPRYLIKTRGQQVTLSCSPISGHRSVSWYQQTPGQGLQFLFEYFSETQRNKGNFPGRFSGRQFSNSRSEMNVSTLELGDSALYLCASRRGQGTDTQYFGPGTRLTVL.